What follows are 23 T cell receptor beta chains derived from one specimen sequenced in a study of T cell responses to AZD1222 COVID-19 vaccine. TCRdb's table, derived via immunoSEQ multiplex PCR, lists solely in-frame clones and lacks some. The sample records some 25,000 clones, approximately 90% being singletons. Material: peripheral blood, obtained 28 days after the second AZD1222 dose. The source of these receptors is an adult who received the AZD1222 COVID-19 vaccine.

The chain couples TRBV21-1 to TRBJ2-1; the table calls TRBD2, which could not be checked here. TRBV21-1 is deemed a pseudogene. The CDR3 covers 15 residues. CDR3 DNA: TGTGCCAGCAGCACCCTAGCGGGTTCCCTCAATGAGCAGTTCTTC. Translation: CASSTLAGSLNEQFF.

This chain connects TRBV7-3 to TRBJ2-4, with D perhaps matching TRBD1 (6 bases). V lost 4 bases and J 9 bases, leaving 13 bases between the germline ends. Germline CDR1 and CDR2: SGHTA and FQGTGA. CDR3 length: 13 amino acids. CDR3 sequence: CASSSDRGSIQYF. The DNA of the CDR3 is TGTGCCAGCAGCTCGGACAGAGGGAGCATTCAGTACTTC.

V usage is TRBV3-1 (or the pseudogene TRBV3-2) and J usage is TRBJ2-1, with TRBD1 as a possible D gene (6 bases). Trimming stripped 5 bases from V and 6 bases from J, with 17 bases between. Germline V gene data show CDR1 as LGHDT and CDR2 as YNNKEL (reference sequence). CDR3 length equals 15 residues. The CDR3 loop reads CASSVGGRGFNEQFF. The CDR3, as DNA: TGTGCCAGCAGCGTTGGGGGCAGGGGTTTCAATGAGCAGTTCTTC.

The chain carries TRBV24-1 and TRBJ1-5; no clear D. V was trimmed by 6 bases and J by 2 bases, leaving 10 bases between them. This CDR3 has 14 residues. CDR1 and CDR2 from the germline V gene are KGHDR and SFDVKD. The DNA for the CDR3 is TGTGCCACCAGTATCGCCGGGGGCAATCAGCCCCAGCATTTT. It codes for CATSIAGGNQPQHF.

CDR3 DNA sequence: TGTGCCAGCAGTTACCAGGGAGGGCAGTTCTTC. Protein sequence: CASSYQGGQFF. The chain couples TRBV6-2 or TRBV6-3 to TRBJ2-1, with TRBD2 as a possible D gene (6 bases). The CDR3 consists of 11 residues. CDR1 and CDR2 (germline): MNHEY, SVGEGT. V shed 2 bases and J shed 12 bases, with 8 bases lying between them.

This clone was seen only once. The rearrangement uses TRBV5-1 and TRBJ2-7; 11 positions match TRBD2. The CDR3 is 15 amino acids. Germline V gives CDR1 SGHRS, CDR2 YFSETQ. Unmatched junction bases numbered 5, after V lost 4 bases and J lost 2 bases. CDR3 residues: CASSQTSGGPYEQYF. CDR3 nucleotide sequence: TGCGCCAGCAGCCAAACTAGCGGGGGCCCCTACGAGCAGTACTTC.

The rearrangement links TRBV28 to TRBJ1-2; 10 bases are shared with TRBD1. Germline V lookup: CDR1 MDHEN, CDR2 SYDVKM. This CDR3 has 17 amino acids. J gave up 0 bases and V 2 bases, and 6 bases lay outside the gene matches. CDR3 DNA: TGTGCCAGCAGTTTACATGGACAGGGGGGCGCTAACTATGGCTACACCTTC. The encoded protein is CASSLHGQGGANYGYTF.

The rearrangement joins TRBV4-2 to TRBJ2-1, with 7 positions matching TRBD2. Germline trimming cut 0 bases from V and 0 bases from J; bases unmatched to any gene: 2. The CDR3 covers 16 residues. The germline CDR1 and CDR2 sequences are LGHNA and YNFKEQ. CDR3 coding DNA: TGTGCCAGCAGCCAAGATCCGGGGGGCTCCTACAATGAGCAGTTCTTC. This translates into CASSQDPGGSYNEQFF.

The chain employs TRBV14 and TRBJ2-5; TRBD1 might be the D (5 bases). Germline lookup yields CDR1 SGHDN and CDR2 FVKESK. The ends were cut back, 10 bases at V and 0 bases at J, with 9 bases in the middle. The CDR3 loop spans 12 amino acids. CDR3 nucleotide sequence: TGTGCCAACCCCAGGGACCAAGAGACCCAGTACTTC. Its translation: CANPRDQETQYF. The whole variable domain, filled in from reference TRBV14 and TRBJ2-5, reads EAGVTQFPSHSVIEKGQTVTLRCDPISGHDNLYWYRRVMGKEIKFLLHFVKESKQDESGMPNNRFLAERTGGTYSTLKVQPAELEDSGVYFCANPRDQETQYFGPGTRLLVL.

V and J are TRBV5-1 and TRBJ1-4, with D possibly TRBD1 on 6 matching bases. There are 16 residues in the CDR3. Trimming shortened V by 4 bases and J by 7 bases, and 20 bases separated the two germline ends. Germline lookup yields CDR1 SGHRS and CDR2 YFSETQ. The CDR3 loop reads CASSPIQGFFSEKLFF. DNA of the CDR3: TGCGCCAGCAGCCCTATACAGGGCTTCTTTTCTGAAAAACTGTTTTTT.

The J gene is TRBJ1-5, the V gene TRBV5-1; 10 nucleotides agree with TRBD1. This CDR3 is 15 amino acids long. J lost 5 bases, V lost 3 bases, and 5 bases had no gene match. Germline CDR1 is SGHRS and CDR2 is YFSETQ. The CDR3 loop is CASSYGQGGDQPQHF. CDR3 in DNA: TGCGCCAGCAGCTACGGACAGGGGGGTGATCAGCCCCAGCATTTT. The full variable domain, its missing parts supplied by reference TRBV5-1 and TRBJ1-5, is KAGVTQTPRYLIKTRGQQVTLSCSPISGHRSVSWYQQTPGQGLQFLFEYFSETQRNKGNFPGRFSGRQFSNSRSEMNVSTLELGDSALYLCASSYGQGGDQPQHFGDGTRLSIL.

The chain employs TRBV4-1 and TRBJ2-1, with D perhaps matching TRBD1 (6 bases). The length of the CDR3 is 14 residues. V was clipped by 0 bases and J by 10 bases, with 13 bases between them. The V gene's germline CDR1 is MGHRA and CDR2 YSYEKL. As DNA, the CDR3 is TGCGCCAGCAGCCAAGAATGGTCACAGGGAGAGCAGTTCTTC. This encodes CASSQEWSQGEQFF.

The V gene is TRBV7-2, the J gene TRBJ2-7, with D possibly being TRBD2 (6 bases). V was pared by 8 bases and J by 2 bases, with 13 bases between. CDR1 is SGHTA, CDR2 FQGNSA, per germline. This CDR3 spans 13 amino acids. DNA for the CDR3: TGTGCCAGCGGTAGGGACTGGGCCTACGAGCAGTACTTC. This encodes CASGRDWAYEQYF.

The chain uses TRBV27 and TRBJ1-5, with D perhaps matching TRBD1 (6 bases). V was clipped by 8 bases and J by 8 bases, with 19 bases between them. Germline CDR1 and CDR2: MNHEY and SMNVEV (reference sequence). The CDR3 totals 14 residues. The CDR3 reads CASSSDWGQKPQHF. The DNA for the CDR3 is TGTGCCAGCTCCTCGGACTGGGGGCAAAAGCCCCAGCATTTT.

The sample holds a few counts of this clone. CDR3 region: CASSFNTDTQYF. Here the CDR3 DNA reads TGTGCCAGCAGCTTTAACACAGATACGCAGTATTTT. The gene calls are TRBV11-2 and TRBJ2-3; D gene unclear. The CDR3 totals 12 residues. Germline V gives CDR1 SGHAT, CDR2 FQNNGV. V lost 3 bases and J 2 bases, leaving 3 bases between the germline ends.

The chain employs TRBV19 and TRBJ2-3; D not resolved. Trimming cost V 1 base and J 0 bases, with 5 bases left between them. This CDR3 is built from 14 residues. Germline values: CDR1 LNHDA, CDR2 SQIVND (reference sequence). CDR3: CASSIGLSTDTQYF. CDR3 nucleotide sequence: TGTGCCAGTAGTATAGGGTTGAGCACAGATACGCAGTATTTT.

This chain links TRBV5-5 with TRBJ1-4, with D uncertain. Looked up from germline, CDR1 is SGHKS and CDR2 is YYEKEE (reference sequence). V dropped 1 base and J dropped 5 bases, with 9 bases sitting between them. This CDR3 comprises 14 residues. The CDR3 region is CASSLWGLNEKLFF. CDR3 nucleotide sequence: TGTGCCAGCAGCTTGTGGGGTCTCAATGAAAAACTGTTTTTT.

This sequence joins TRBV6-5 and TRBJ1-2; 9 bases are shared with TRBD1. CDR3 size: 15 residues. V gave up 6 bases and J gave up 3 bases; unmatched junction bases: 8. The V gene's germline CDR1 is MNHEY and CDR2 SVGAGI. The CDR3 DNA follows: TGTGCCAGCAGAGCCCGACAGGGGGACGACTATGGCTACACCTTC. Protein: CASRARQGDDYGYTF.

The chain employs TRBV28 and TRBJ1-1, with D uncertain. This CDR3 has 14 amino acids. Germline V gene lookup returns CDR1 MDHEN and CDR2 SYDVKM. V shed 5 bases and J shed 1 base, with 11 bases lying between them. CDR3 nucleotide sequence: TGTGCCAGCAGTCTAGAGTTCAAGAACACTGAAGCTTTCTTT. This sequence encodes CASSLEFKNTEAFF.

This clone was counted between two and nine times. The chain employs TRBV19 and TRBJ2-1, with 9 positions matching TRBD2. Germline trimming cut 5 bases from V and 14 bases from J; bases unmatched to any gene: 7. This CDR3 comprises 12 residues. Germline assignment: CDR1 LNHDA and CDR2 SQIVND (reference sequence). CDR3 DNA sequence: TGTGCCAGTAGTCGGGCTAGCGGGATTGAGTTCTTC. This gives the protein CASSRASGIEFF.

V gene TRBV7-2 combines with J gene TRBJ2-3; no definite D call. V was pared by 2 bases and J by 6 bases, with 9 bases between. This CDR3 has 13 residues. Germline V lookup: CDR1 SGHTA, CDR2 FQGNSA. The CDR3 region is CASSLTTGDTQYF. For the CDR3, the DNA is TGTGCCAGCAGCTTAACGACTGGGGATACGCAGTATTTT.

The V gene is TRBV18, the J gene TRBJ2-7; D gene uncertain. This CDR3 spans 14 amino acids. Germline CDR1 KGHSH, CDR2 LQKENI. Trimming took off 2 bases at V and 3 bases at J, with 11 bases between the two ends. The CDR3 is CASSPIYSNYEQYF. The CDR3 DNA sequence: TGTGCCAGCTCACCAATTTACAGCAACTACGAGCAGTACTTC.

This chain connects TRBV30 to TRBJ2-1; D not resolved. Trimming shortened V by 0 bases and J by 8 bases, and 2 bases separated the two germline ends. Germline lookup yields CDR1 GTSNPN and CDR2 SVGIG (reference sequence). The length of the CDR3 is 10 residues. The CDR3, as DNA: TGTGCCTGGAGTGTGTATGAGCAGTTCTTC. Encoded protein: CAWSVYEQFF.